These T cell receptor beta chains were read from a single sample in a study of blood T cell repertoires in COVID-19. The method was immunoSEQ multiplex PCR; TCRdb's version includes in-frame clones alone and lacks a portion of them. The repertoire includes about 130,000 clones, approximately 88% of them detected once, and less than 2.5% sits in the top ten. What was sequenced was peripheral blood. These receptors all come from a man aged 70-80 years with active COVID-19. CDR3s include the opening cysteine and the closing phenylalanine or tryptophan. The order of the fields is J gene, CDR3 length, V gene, CDR3 protein.

TRBJ1-2 | 16 | TRBV5-6 | CASSSYGTGTNYGYTF
TRBJ1-6 | 15 | TRBV7-2 | CASSLRPPGGSPLHF
TRBJ2-3 | 13 | TRBV11-3 | CASSSTSTDTQYF
TRBJ2-1 | 14 | TRBV7-3 | CASSGGLAYNEQFF
TRBJ2-4 | 14 | TRBV3-1/TRBV3-2 | CASSLGGRVNIQYF
TRBJ2-7 | 13 | TRBV19 | CASTPDRGNEQYF
TRBJ1-5 | 12 | TRBV6-6 | CASSYLGQGQHF
TRBJ2-4 | 16 | TRBV11-2 | CASSLDSGTSGNIQYF
TRBJ1-1 | 15 | TRBV5-6 | CASSFWWTANTEAFF
TRBJ2-1 | 16 | TRBV24-1 | CATSDPPGREGNEQFF
TRBJ1-2 | 13 | TRBV13 | CASSLAQLYGYTF
TRBJ1-1 | 15 | TRBV25-1 | CASSYRDAMNTEAFF
TRBJ1-1 | 12 | TRBV29-1 | CSVPTGGGEAFF
TRBJ2-3 | 17 | TRBV18 | CASSPRSLGSYTDTQYF
TRBJ2-5 | 15 | TRBV18 | CASSPYQRDGETQYF
TRBJ1-5 | 13 | TRBV3-1/TRBV3-2 | CASSQVGGQPQHF
TRBJ2-2 | 13 | TRBV4-1 | CASSPWSSGELFF
TRBJ1-1 | 13 | TRBV6-5 | CASRPGVYTEAFF
TRBJ2-3 | 13 | TRBV5-1 | CASRSDTTDTQYF
TRBJ2-5 | 12 | TRBV28 | CASSSLGETQYF
TRBJ2-3 | 14 | TRBV9 | CASSPTGYTDTQYF
TRBJ1-2 | 13 | TRBV9 | CASSAGLDYGYTF
TRBJ1-1 | 14 | TRBV19 | CASTRQGVNTEAFF
TRBJ1-4 | 14 | TRBV19 | CASIAGEGNEKLFF
TRBJ2-5 | 15 | TRBV24-1 | CATSGLREVRETQYF
TRBJ2-1 | 16 | TRBV3-1/TRBV3-2 | CASSYPGTSRYNEQFF